The 17 T cell receptor beta chains given below trace back to one sample, sequenced in a study of T cell responses to AZD1222 COVID-19 vaccine. Clones were read by immunoSEQ multiplex PCR, and TCRdb kept only the in-frame ones, dropping some. The sample contains roughly 140,000 clones, about 90% of which appear only once. Sequencing was performed on peripheral blood, taken on day 0 of AZD1222 vaccination. All receptors come from an adult in good health.

The J gene is TRBJ1-1, the V gene TRBV3-1 (or the pseudogene TRBV3-2); 9 positions agree with TRBD1. The V gene end was trimmed by 4 bases and the J gene end by 3 bases; junction bases not matched to a gene: 3. Germline CDR1 is LGHDT and CDR2 is YNNKEL (reference sequence). CDR3 length equals 14 residues. The CDR3 coding sequence is TGTGCCAGCAGCCTCCGGGACAGGGACACTGAAGCTTTCTTT. Translating it yields CASSLRDRDTEAFF.

The rearrangement uses TRBV3-1 (or the pseudogene TRBV3-2) and TRBJ1-1; TRBD1 aligns across 9 bases. The CDR3 sequence is 16 residues long. With 4 bases clipped from V and 5 bases from J, the junction kept 11 bases outside the gene matches. Germline CDR1 LGHDT, CDR2 YNNKEL (reference sequence). CDR3 amino acids: CASSPQGAGIGTEAFF. The CDR3 DNA reads as TGTGCCAGCAGCCCACAGGGGGCTGGGATCGGGACTGAAGCTTTCTTT.

This sequence joins TRBV4-3 and TRBJ1-5; unclear D gene. V was cut by 4 bases and J by 4 bases, with 8 bases left in between. The CDR3 contains 13 residues. In germline, CDR1 is LGHNA, CDR2 YSLEER. CDR3 residues: CASSPNLNQPQHF. CDR3 bases: TGCGCCAGCAGCCCTAACCTAAATCAGCCCCAGCATTTT.

The chain has TRBV19 and TRBJ1-4; unclear D gene. Germline CDR1 LNHDA, CDR2 SQIVND (reference sequence). The CDR3 contains 15 residues. Trimming left V 1 base short and J 4 bases short, with 10 bases between. The DNA of the CDR3 is TGTGCCAGTAGTATAGCTGCGGGATTTAATGAAAAACTGTTTTTT. Its translation is CASSIAAGFNEKLFF.

The chain recombines TRBV19 with TRBJ1-3; D possibly corresponds to TRBD1 (6 bases). Germline CDR1 is LNHDA and CDR2 is SQIVND (reference sequence). Trimming pared 5 bases from V and 5 bases from J, leaving 10 bases between. This CDR3 is built from 13 residues. The DNA of the CDR3 is TGTGCCAGTAGTGGGACAACCAGAAACACCATATATTTT. Translation: CASSGTTRNTIYF.

This clone came up once. The chain links TRBV19 to TRBJ2-7; 10 bases align to TRBD1. Germline V gives CDR1 LNHDA, CDR2 SQIVND (reference sequence). Unmatched junction bases numbered 9, after V lost 2 bases and J lost 5 bases. This CDR3 has 16 residues. CDR3 sequence: CASSIKPGQGIHEQYF. In DNA, the CDR3 is TGTGCCAGTAGTATAAAGCCGGGACAGGGGATCCACGAGCAGTACTTC.

For the CDR3, the DNA is TGTGCCAGCAGCTTAGTGGGACAGGGGAATTCTGAAGCTTTCTTT. This gives the protein CASSLVGQGNSEAFF. The chain carries TRBV7-6 and TRBJ1-1; TRBD1 agrees at 10 bases. This CDR3 region has 15 residues. Germline V gene lookup returns CDR1 SGHVS and CDR2 FNYEAQ. Germline trimming cut 1 base from V and 6 bases from J; bases unmatched to any gene: 5.

V and J are TRBV6-5 and TRBJ1-1; no reliable D call. Deletions cut 2 bases from V and 0 bases from J, with 10 bases between. The CDR3 is 15 amino acids. CDR1 MNHEY and CDR2 SVGAGI come from the germline V gene. CDR3 bases: TGTGCCAGCAGTTACGATCTCCCGATGAACACTGAAGCTTTCTTT. This translates into CASSYDLPMNTEAFF.

The chain couples TRBV6-5 to TRBJ2-6; D is unclear. In germline, CDR1 is MNHEY, CDR2 SVGAGI. With 9 bases removed from V and 0 bases from J, the gap between germline ends came to 9 bases. The CDR3 extends over 14 amino acids. CDR3 amino acids: CASAILSGANVLTF. CDR3 nucleotide sequence: TGTGCCAGTGCAATCCTCTCTGGGGCCAACGTCCTGACTTTC.

The chain has TRBV30 and TRBJ1-1; 8 bases line up with TRBD1. V lost 7 bases and J lost 4; bases outside the gene matches: 11. The CDR3 has 14 amino acids. Per germline, CDR1 GTSNPN and CDR2 SVGIG (reference sequence). CDR3 sequence (DNA): TGTGCCTTTACAGGGGGGTTTGCCAGCACTGAAGCTTTCTTT. Translated, it gives CAFTGGFASTEAFF.

There are a few counts of this clone. The chain combines TRBV5-4 with TRBJ1-5; D is uncertain. CDR3 length: 14 amino acids. The germline V gene encodes CDR1 SGHNT and CDR2 YYREEE (reference sequence). The ends were cut back, 2 bases at V and 7 bases at J, with 13 bases in the middle. Written as DNA, the CDR3 is TGTGCCAGCAGCTTTGGACCAGGCGACCAGCCCCAGCATTTT. Amino acid sequence: CASSFGPGDQPQHF.

This clone was seen a single time. The J gene is TRBJ1-6, the V gene TRBV5-6; 9 bases fit TRBD1. V lost 4 bases to trimming and J lost 10 bases; unmatched junction nucleotides: 12. Germline-derived CDR1 and CDR2 are SGHDT and YYEEEE. The CDR3 runs to 16 residues. CDR3 coding DNA: TGTGCCAGCAGCCGCGTTGGGACAGGGATCGAGTCACCCCTCCACTTT. Its protein is CASSRVGTGIESPLHF.

V and J are TRBV7-9 and TRBJ2-7; possible D gene TRBD2, 5 bases. V shed 4 bases and J shed 1 base, with 14 bases lying between them. The CDR3 has 15 residues. CDR1 and CDR2 (germline): SEHNR, FQNEAQ (reference sequence). CDR3 residues: CASSSGKEASYEQYF. CDR3 bases: TGTGCCAGCAGCTCGGGCAAGGAGGCTTCCTACGAGCAGTACTTC.

The CDR3 region has the DNA TGCGCCACCCGCCAAGACTCCTACAATGAGCAGTTCTTC. This codes for CATRQDSYNEQFF. The V gene is TRBV5-1, the J gene TRBJ2-1; no clear D gene. The V gene's germline CDR1 is SGHRS and CDR2 YFSETQ. V was shortened by 9 bases and J by 0 bases, with 10 bases between the two germline ends. CDR3 length: 13 amino acids.

The CDR3 DNA sequence: TGCGCCAGCAGCCACCGGATGACAGCAACTAATGAAAAACTGTTTTTT. It codes for CASSHRMTATNEKLFF. The J gene is TRBJ1-4, the V gene TRBV4-1, with D possibly TRBD1 on 5 matching bases. The length of the CDR3 is 16 residues. The V gene's germline CDR1 is MGHRA and CDR2 YSYEKL. The V end lost 3 bases, the J end lost 0 bases, and 11 bases lay between the germline ends.

The V gene is TRBV14, the J gene TRBJ1-4; weak D call: TRBD1 (6 bases). This CDR3 comprises 13 residues. V was clipped by 4 bases and J by 5 bases, with 8 bases between them. The germline V gene encodes CDR1 SGHDN and CDR2 FVKESK. CDR3 in DNA: TGTGCCAGCAGCCGACAGGAAAATGAAAAACTGTTTTTT. Protein product: CASSRQENEKLFF. The whole variable domain, filled in from reference TRBV14 and TRBJ1-4, reads EAGVTQFPSHSVIEKGQTVTLRCDPISGHDNLYWYRRVMGKEIKFLLHFVKESKQDESGMPNNRFLAERTGGTYSTLKVQPAELEDSGVYFCASSRQENEKLFFGSGTQLSVL.

The chain combines TRBV2 with TRBJ1-6, with D unresolved. This CDR3 has 18 amino acids. Germline assignment: CDR1 SNHLY and CDR2 FYNNEI. Trimming removed 3 bases from V and 0 bases from J, with 15 bases in between. CDR3 region: CASSERVGKISYNSPLHF. The CDR3 DNA is TGTGCCAGCAGTGAGCGGGTGGGAAAAATCTCCTATAATTCACCCCTCCACTTT. The variable domain in full, with the rest retrieved from reference TRBV2 and TRBJ1-6, is EPEVTQTPSHQVTQMGQEVILRCVPISNHLYFYWYRQILGQKVEFLVSFYNNEISEKSEIFDDQFSVERPDGSNFTLKIRSTKLEDSAMYFCASSERVGKISYNSPLHFGNGTRLTVT.